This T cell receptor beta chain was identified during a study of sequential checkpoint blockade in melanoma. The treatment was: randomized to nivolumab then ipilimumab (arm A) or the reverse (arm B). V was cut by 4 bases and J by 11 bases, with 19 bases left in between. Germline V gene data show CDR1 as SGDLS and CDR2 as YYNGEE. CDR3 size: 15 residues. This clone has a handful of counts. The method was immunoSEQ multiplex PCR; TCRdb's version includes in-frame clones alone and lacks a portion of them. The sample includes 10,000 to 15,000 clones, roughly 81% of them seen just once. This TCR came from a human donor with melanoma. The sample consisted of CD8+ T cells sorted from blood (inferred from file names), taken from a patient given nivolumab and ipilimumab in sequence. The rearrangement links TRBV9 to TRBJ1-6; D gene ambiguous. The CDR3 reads CASSLSSVGETPLHF. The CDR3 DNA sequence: TGTGCCAGCAGCCTCTCCAGCGTCGGGGAGACACCCCTCCACTTT.